This T cell receptor (beta chain) originates from a study of resident and recirculating memory T cells in vitiligo. V lost 5 bases, J lost 0 bases, and 9 bases lay in between. CDR1 LNHDA and CDR2 SQIVND come from the germline V gene (reference sequence). This CDR3 has 14 residues. TCRdb's copy holds only in-frame clones and misses some; the assay was immunoSEQ multiplex PCR. Of tens of thousands of clones detected, roughly 92% appear once; the ten largest clones hold 4.9%. The J gene is TRBJ2-3, the V gene TRBV19; D may be TRBD1 (6 bases). The sample consisted of blood. The sequence derives from a male donor with vitiligo. CDR3 protein: CASSWTASTDTQYF. The CDR3, as DNA: TGTGCCAGTAGTTGGACAGCGAGCACAGATACGCAGTATTTT.